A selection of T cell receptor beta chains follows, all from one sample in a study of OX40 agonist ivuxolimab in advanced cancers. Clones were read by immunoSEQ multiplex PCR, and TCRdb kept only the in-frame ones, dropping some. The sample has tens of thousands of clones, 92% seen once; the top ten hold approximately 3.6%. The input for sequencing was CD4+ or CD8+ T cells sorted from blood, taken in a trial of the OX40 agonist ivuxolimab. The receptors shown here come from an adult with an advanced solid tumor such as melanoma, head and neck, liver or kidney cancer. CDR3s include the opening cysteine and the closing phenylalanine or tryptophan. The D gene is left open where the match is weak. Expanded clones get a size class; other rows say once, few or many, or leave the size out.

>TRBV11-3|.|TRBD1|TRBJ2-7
CASSSPRTGWYEQYF
TGTGCCAGCAGCTCCCCCAGGACAGGGTGGTACGAGCAGTACTTC
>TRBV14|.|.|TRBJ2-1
CASSQGRQEQFF
TGTGCCAGCAGCCAAGGTCGACAGGAGCAGTTCTTC
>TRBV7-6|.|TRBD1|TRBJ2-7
CASSLAQGAGYEQYF
TGTGCCAGCAGCTTAGCGCAGGGGGCTGGCTACGAGCAGTACTTC
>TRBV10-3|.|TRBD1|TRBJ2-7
CAISEPGQAYEQYF
TGTGCCATCAGTGAGCCGGGACAGGCCTACGAGCAGTACTTC
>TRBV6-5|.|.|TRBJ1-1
CASSYGDTEEAFF
TGTGCCAGCAGTTATGGGGACACCGAGGAAGCTTTCTTT
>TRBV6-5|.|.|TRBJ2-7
CASSYSQGYSYEQYF
TGTGCCAGCAGTTACTCTCAGGGATACTCCTACGAGCAGTACTTC
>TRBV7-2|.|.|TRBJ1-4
CASSPSGTTTNEKLFF
TGTGCCAGCAGCCCATCCGGGACAACAACTAATGAAAAACTGTTTTTT
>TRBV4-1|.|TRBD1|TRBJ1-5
CASSPYPGQGYQPQHF
TGCGCCAGCAGCCCCTATCCGGGACAGGGGTATCAGCCCCAGCATTTT
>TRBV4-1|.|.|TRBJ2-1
CASSQDLGSVSYNEQFF
TGCGCCAGCAGCCAAGATCTGGGTAGCGTATCCTACAATGAGCAGTTCTTC
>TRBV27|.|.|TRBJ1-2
CASSLSPWGNYGYTF
TGTGCCAGCAGTTTATCCCCCTGGGGGAACTATGGCTACACCTTC
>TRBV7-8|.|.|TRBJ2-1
CASSLVHGDEQFF
TGTGCCAGCAGCTTAGTTCACGGCGATGAGCAGTTCTTC
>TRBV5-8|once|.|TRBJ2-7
CASSSLSYEQYF
TGTGCCAGCAGCTCATTAAGCTACGAGCAGTACTTC
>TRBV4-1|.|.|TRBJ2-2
CASSQDPRTGHGELFF
TGCGCCAGCAGCCAAGATCCCCGGACGGGCCATGGGGAGCTGTTTTTT
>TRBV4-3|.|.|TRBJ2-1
CASSQAPLRLGSYNEQFF
TGCGCCAGCAGCCAAGCCCCTCTCCGACTCGGCTCCTACAATGAGCAGTTCTTC
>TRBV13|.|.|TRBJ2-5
CASSLSIRGRQETQYF
TGTGCCAGCAGCTTATCAATACGGGGAAGACAAGAGACCCAGTACTTC
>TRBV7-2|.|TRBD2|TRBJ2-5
CASSLAGREGTQYF
TGTGCCAGCAGCTTAGCGGGCAGGGAGGGGACCCAGTACTTC